This T cell receptor beta chain was captured by sequencing in a study of T cell repertoires in cytomegalovirus infection. Study at large: CMV infection plus the matching HLA type was flagged by public TCR beta signatures.

This clonotype showed up just a few times. TCRdb fed the reads into MiXCR, producing one record per CDR3 protein. The sample has over 150,000 distinct CDR3 sequences, about 18% seen once; the top ten hold roughly 24%. Per the germline V gene, CDR1 is ENHRY and CDR2 is SYGVKD. V gave up 7 bases and J gave up 4 bases; unmatched junction bases: 2. The CDR3 consists of 15 residues. The chain couples TRBV10-3 to TRBJ2-1; 15 positions match TRBD2. Sequencing was performed on CD8+ T cells from PBMCs. The receptor's source is a human donor in good health (CMV status not recorded). Some clones in this sample may be carry-over from other donors' samples. The CDR3 coding sequence is TGTGCCATCACCGGGACTAGCGGGGGGTACAATGAGCAGTTCTTC. Translating gives CAITGTSGGYNEQFF.